These T cell receptor beta chains were read from a single sample in a study of blood T cell repertoires in COVID-19. Assay used: immunoSEQ multiplex PCR; TCRdb lists only in-frame clones, some missing. The table records 200,000 to 250,000 clones, about 88% of them present only once. The sample consisted of peripheral blood. Source of these receptors: a man aged 55-75 years with acute or convalescent COVID-19. Each CDR3 is given with its conserved first and last residue. Fields, in order: clone size, D gene, V gene, J gene, CDR3 protein, CDR3 DNA. D genes are given only for firm matches. Part of the rows lack a size; the others show once, few, many or a class for expanded clones.

clone size: few
D gene: TRBD1
V gene: TRBV5-1
J gene: TRBJ1-1
CDR3 protein: CASSLGTGEAFF
CDR3 DNA: TGCGCCAGCAGCCTTGGGACAGGGGAAGCTTTCTTT

clone size: few
D gene: TRBD1
V gene: TRBV5-3
J gene: TRBJ1-2
CDR3 protein: CARSLGRQGAAYGYTF
CDR3 DNA: TGTGCCAGAAGCTTGGGCCGACAGGGGGCGGCCTATGGCTACACCTTC

clone size: -
D gene: TRBD1
V gene: TRBV7-8
J gene: TRBJ2-6
CDR3 protein: CASSLRTGAPSGANILTF
CDR3 DNA: TGTGCCAGCAGCTTAAGAACAGGGGCGCCTTCTGGGGCCAACATCCTGACTTTC

clone size: -
D gene: TRBD2
V gene: TRBV7-9
J gene: TRBJ2-1
CDR3 protein: CASSLALGLGQFF
CDR3 DNA: TGTGCCAGCAGCTTAGCGTTGGGACTAGGGCAGTTCTTC

clone size: once
D gene: TRBD1
V gene: TRBV12-3/TRBV12-4
J gene: TRBJ1-1
CDR3 protein: CASSRGRVTEAFF
CDR3 DNA: TGTGCCAGCAGTAGGGGGCGCGTGACTGAAGCTTTCTTT

clone size: -
D gene: TRBD1
V gene: TRBV25-1
J gene: TRBJ1-4
CDR3 protein: CASSDIGTGFGEKLFF
CDR3 DNA: TGTGCCAGCAGTGACATCGGGACAGGGTTCGGTGAAAAACTGTTTTTT

clone size: -
D gene: TRBD1
V gene: TRBV28
J gene: TRBJ1-2
CDR3 protein: CASSSHFGDRIDGYTF
CDR3 DNA: TGTGCCAGCAGTAGTCACTTTGGGGACAGGATCGATGGCTACACCTTC

clone size: -
D gene: TRBD1
V gene: TRBV9
J gene: TRBJ1-1
CDR3 protein: CASSVGVTGGTEAFF
CDR3 DNA: TGTGCCAGCAGCGTAGGTGTGACAGGGGGCACTGAAGCTTTCTTT

clone size: -
D gene: TRBD2
V gene: TRBV28
J gene: TRBJ2-3
CDR3 protein: CASSPGLAGPWGDTQYF
CDR3 DNA: TGTGCCAGCAGTCCCGGACTAGCGGGGCCATGGGGGGATACGCAGTATTTT

clone size: -
D gene: -
V gene: TRBV28
J gene: TRBJ2-7
CDR3 protein: CASQKTGYEQYF
CDR3 DNA: TGTGCCTCCCAAAAAACAGGGTACGAGCAGTACTTC

clone size: -
D gene: TRBD1
V gene: TRBV3-1/TRBV3-2
J gene: TRBJ1-1
CDR3 protein: CASSTGTDALPRAFF
CDR3 DNA: TGTGCCAGCAGCACCGGGACAGACGCGCTCCCTAGAGCTTTCTTT

clone size: -
D gene: TRBD2
V gene: TRBV6-2/TRBV6-3
J gene: TRBJ2-3
CDR3 protein: CASSPGLAGGLDTQYF
CDR3 DNA: TGTGCCAGCAGTCCAGGACTAGCGGGGGGGTTAGATACGCAGTATTTT

clone size: -
D gene: TRBD2
V gene: TRBV2
J gene: TRBJ2-2
CDR3 protein: CASRTSGGGTGELFF
CDR3 DNA: TGTGCCAGCAGGACTAGCGGGGGAGGGACCGGGGAGCTGTTTTTT

clone size: -
D gene: TRBD1
V gene: TRBV5-1
J gene: TRBJ2-3
CDR3 protein: CASYLQGESKTDTQYF
CDR3 DNA: TGCGCCAGCTACTTACAGGGGGAATCCAAAACAGATACGCAGTATTTT

clone size: -
D gene: -
V gene: TRBV19
J gene: TRBJ1-5
CDR3 protein: CATRQYSNQPQHF
CDR3 DNA: TGTGCCACCCGACAGTATAGCAATCAGCCCCAGCATTTT

clone size: once
D gene: -
V gene: TRBV9
J gene: TRBJ2-3
CDR3 protein: CASSVGIRTDTQYF
CDR3 DNA: TGTGCCAGCAGCGTAGGTATTCGCACAGATACGCAGTATTTT

clone size: -
D gene: TRBD1
V gene: TRBV13
J gene: TRBJ1-5
CDR3 protein: CASSFSQGAQGWKPQHF
CDR3 DNA: TGTGCCAGCAGCTTCTCACAGGGGGCGCAGGGGTGGAAGCCCCAGCATTTT

clone size: -
D gene: TRBD2
V gene: TRBV4-2
J gene: TRBJ2-3
CDR3 protein: CASSQGGGEADTQYF
CDR3 DNA: TGTGCCAGCAGCCAAGGGGGAGGGGAGGCAGATACGCAGTATTTT

clone size: -
D gene: TRBD2
V gene: TRBV11-2
J gene: TRBJ2-1
CDR3 protein: CASSLGGTSGGRYNEQFF
CDR3 DNA: TGTGCCAGCAGCTTAGGGGGGACTAGCGGGGGCCGTTACAATGAGCAGTTCTTC

clone size: -
D gene: TRBD2
V gene: TRBV28
J gene: TRBJ2-3
CDR3 protein: CASRLAGAITDTQYF
CDR3 DNA: TGTGCCAGTCGACTAGCGGGGGCTATCACAGATACGCAGTATTTT